This T cell receptor beta chain is drawn from a study of cytomegalovirus exposure and HLA in healthy donors. Looking at the study overall: There were several hundred genotyped donors. Of these, 75% to 90% fell in the genetic ancestry cluster associated with self-reported Caucasian donors. The study's findings and limits: Available immune exposure information covered CMV serostatus only.

Comment on this clone: Its antigen is still unknown.

The CDR3 loop spans 15 amino acids. V was pared by 1 base and J by 7 bases, with 14 bases between. CDR1 SEHNR and CDR2 FQNEAQ come from the germline V gene (reference sequence). Use of 60 Vbeta and 13 Jbeta primers characterized the PCR. The protocol was immunoSEQ multiplex PCR, while the TCRdb copy is restricted to in-frame clones and leaves out a portion. The sample has roughly 100,000 clones. As for the donors, each was a healthy bone marrow donor. Unrecorded immune exposures were likely, despite nominal health at sampling. This clonotype was obtained from a man aged 45-60 years in good health and CMV-seronegative. The chain is built from TRBV7-9 and TRBJ2-1; D ambiguous. Sequencing input: PBMCs. The CDR3 loop reads CASSLGSIGSNEQFF. The CDR3 nucleotides are TGTGCCAGCAGCTTAGGTAGTATTGGTTCTAATGAGCAGTTCTTC.